This paragraph covers one T cell receptor beta chain sequence. CDR1 and CDR2 (germline): SGHNT, YENEEA. Trimming removed 6 bases from V and 4 bases from J; junction bases left unmatched: 5. This CDR3 is 14 amino acids long. Repertoires were generated with immunoSEQ multiplex PCR, while TCRdb's copy carries only in-frame clones and drops some. The sample contains 60,000 to 75,000 clones, 80% to 95% of which appear only once. The chain combines TRBV11-3 with TRBJ2-3, with 9 nucleotides matching TRBD2. Sequenced material: PBMCs. This clonotype was obtained from a man between 35 and 55 years old with rheumatoid arthritis. The CDR3 coding sequence is TGTGCCAGCAGTTCCGGGACTAGCCCAGATACGCAGTATTTT. Translating it yields CASSSGTSPDTQYF.